A single sample is the source of the 8 T cell receptor beta chains below, sequenced in a study of tumor-infiltrating lymphocytes in primary liver carcinoma. Total RNA and DNA came together from 20-30 mg of bulk tissue without cell sorting. The investigators made TCR beta cDNA from around 530 ng total RNA, using a constant-region primer. Libraries covering TCR beta were generated through three nested multiplex PCR rounds (using a slightly modified ARM-PCR). The first two PCR rounds used TRBV1-TRBV30 primers with a Cbeta primer, nine to eleven cycles each. TCRdb itself ran the multiplex PCR reads through MiXCR, one entry per CDR3 protein. The sample lists under 150,000 distinct CDR3 sequences; about two thirds were seen once. The sample comprised tumor-adjacent normal liver tissue. The receptors were sampled from a woman in her sixties or seventies with primary liver carcinoma and hepatitis B virus infection.

V is TRBV11-2 and J is TRBJ1-4; 7 nucleotides line up with TRBD1. Unmatched junction bases numbered 14, after V lost 0 bases and J lost 4 bases. The CDR3 is 19 amino acids. The V gene's germline CDR1 is SGHAT and CDR2 FQNNGV. CDR3 region: CASSLDPEDRDPFNEKLFF. In DNA, the CDR3 is TGTGCCAGCAGCTTAGATCCCGAAGACAGGGATCCGTTTAATGAAAAACTGTTTTTT. The variable domain in full, completed from reference TRBV11-2 and TRBJ1-4, reads EAGVAQSPRYKIIEKRQSVAFWCNPISGHATLYWYQQILGQGPKLLIQFQNNGVVDDSQLPKDRFSAERLKGVDSTLKIQPAKLEDSAVYLCASSLDPEDRDPFNEKLFFGSGTQLSVL.

Notes on this clonotype: Relative to the germline gene, one junction end is altered; a read error may explain this. The chain uses TRBV14 and TRBJ1-5, with D perhaps matching TRBD1 (6 bases). The CDR3 totals 19 residues. Germline V lookup: CDR1 SGHDN, CDR2 FVKESK. The CDR3 region is CSSSQIPLGDGGPHQPQHF. The CDR3, as DNA: TGTTCCAGCAGCCAAATACCATTGGGGGACGGGGGGCCACATCAGCCCCAGCATTTT.

Many counts were recorded for this clonotype. The chain recombines TRBV28 with TRBJ2-1; 8 bases are shared with TRBD2. From germline, CDR1 is MDHEN and CDR2 SYDVKM. V gave up 5 bases and J gave up 6 bases; unmatched junction bases: 6. The CDR3 loop spans 14 amino acids. For the CDR3, the DNA is TGTGCCAGCAGTGCCTCCGGGAGGGTCAATGAGCAGTTCTTC. This gives the protein CASSASGRVNEQFF.

Points on this clonotype: This sequence may be a read error, since a much larger clone differs from it by one base. This chain links TRBV7-9 with TRBJ2-1; D is perhaps TRBD2 (6 bases). Germline assignment: CDR1 SEHNR and CDR2 FQNEAQ (reference sequence). The germline V and J ends were trimmed by 6 bases and 6 bases, with 18 bases remaining between them. This CDR3 is 15 amino acids long. The CDR3 loop reads CASRGHFSGGNEQFF. CDR3 nucleotide sequence: TGTGCCAGCAGGGGCCATTTTAGCGGCGGCAATGAGCAGTTCTTC.

On this clonotype: The junction departs from the called germline gene at one end, perhaps through a read error. The CDR3 DNA is TGTGCCAGCGGCTTTGACAAGTGCGTTTCACCTCTCCACTTT. Translating it yields CASGFDKCVSPLHF. The chain is built from TRBV11-2 and TRBJ1-6; D gene uncertain. The CDR3 has 14 residues. Germline loops: CDR1 SGHAT, CDR2 FQNNGV.

Notes on this clonotype: The junction departs from the called germline gene at one end, perhaps through a read error. The chain recombines TRBV28 with TRBJ2-3; 10 positions match TRBD2. The V gene's germline CDR1 is MDHEN and CDR2 SYDVKM. This CDR3 is built from 18 residues. DNA of the CDR3: TGTGCCAGCAGATTATCCCCTCCTAGCGGGAGCGGCACTGATATGCAGTATTTT. Protein: CASRLSPPSGSGTDMQYF.

As for this clonotype: The CDR3 does not end in the conserved phenylalanine or tryptophan, so this is likely a read error. The DNA is left out, because the CDR3 cannot be placed on it with certainty; the CDR3 is given as TCRdb lists it. This chain joins TRBV29-1 and TRBJ2-1; TRBD2 reflects the table's D call only, with no check against the DNA. Per the germline V gene, CDR1 is SQVTM and CDR2 is ANQGSEA. The CDR3 is 13 amino acids in total, end residues counted. CDR3 sequence: CSVQGLGINKQLS.

With regard to this clonotype: A much larger clone is a single base away; this may be a read error. This chain joins TRBV28 and TRBJ2-7; TRBD1 aligns across 7 bases. CDR1 is MDHEN, CDR2 SYDVKM, per germline. This CDR3 is 15 amino acids long. As DNA, the CDR3 is TGTACCAGCAGTCCAGCTGGGACAGTCTCCTACGAGCAGTACTTC. Its protein is CTSSPAGTVSYEQYF.